One and the same sample provided the 3 T cell receptor beta chains below, sequenced in a study of lymphopenia after photon versus proton radiotherapy (dated by TCRdb to about 2019). The method behind the library was the immunoSEQ multiplex PCR assay. Here the immuneACCESS table is served through TCRdb, limited to in-frame sequences with V and J called. Missing clones are a known gap in these copies; in checked studies unresolved V genes cover under half, and the rest lacks a known reason. This sample comprises some 64,000 clones, approximately 86% of them detected only once. Clones ranked in the top ten supply 13% of the sample. The sequencing here drew on peripheral blood, taken from a patient treated with proton-based radiotherapy. The origin of the receptors is a man older than 75 with esophageal cancer.

The chain employs TRBV10-2 and TRBJ2-7; possibly TRBD2 for D (5 bases). Deletions cut 2 bases from V and 3 bases from J, with 11 bases between. Looked up from germline, CDR1 is WSHSY and CDR2 is SAAADI. The CDR3 totals 14 residues. As DNA, the CDR3 is TGCGCCAGCAGTGAGACGGGGAACCACTACGAGCAGTACTTC. Its translation: CASSETGNHYEQYF.

The V call is TRBV7-9, the J call TRBJ2-7; TRBD1 aligns across 9 bases. The ends lost 1 base at V and 3 bases at J; junction bases unmatched: 4. CDR1 SEHNR and CDR2 FQNEAQ come from the germline V gene (reference sequence). The CDR3 runs 15 residues. CDR3 in amino acids: CASSLVRDRVYEQYF. The CDR3 nucleotides read TGTGCCAGCAGCTTAGTGCGGGACAGGGTCTACGAGCAGTACTTC.

The rearrangement links TRBV11-3 to TRBJ1-1; D gene unclear. V dropped 0 bases and J dropped 0 bases, with 2 bases sitting between them. Per the germline V gene, CDR1 is SGHNT and CDR2 is YENEEA. The length of the CDR3 is 13 residues. The CDR3 DNA is TGTGCCAGCAGCTTAGAGGTGAACACTGAAGCTTTCTTT. This sequence encodes CASSLEVNTEAFF.